One and the same sample provided the 28 T cell receptor beta chains below, sequenced in a study of beta chain features in type 1 diabetes. Investigators reverse transcribed all isolated RNA, so they sequenced expressed TCRB transcripts. Method: immunoSEQ multiplex PCR; TCRdb's copy keeps in-frame clones and lacks some. Of 200,000 to 250,000 clones listed, 68% are singletons. Sequencing input: naive CD4+ T cells from blood. These receptor sequences come from a young man in good health.

This clone turned up a few times. J is TRBJ2-5 and V is TRBV7-2; the D gene is possibly TRBD2 (5 bases). CDR1 and CDR2 (germline): SGHTA, FQGNSA. Between the trimmed V and J ends, which lost 5 bases and 1 base, there was a span of 11 bases. The CDR3 contains 14 residues. This chain's CDR3 is CASSLGGGQETQYF. CDR3 DNA sequence: TGTGCCAGCAGCCTTGGAGGCGGCCAAGAGACCCAGTACTTC.

This rearrangement joins TRBV7-9 to TRBJ2-1, with TRBD2 identical over 11 bases. V was clipped by 5 bases and J by 8 bases; unmatched bases: 8. The germline CDR1 and CDR2 sequences are SEHNR and FQNEAQ (reference sequence). The CDR3 extends over 15 amino acids. For the CDR3, the DNA is TGTGCCAGCAGCCTCACTAGCGGGAGCTTCGATGAGCAGTTCTTC. Protein product: CASSLTSGSFDEQFF.

The rearrangement joins TRBV28 to TRBJ2-1; 12 bases match TRBD1. Losses at the gene ends were 7 bases for V and 6 bases for J; bases not matched to a gene: 7. CDR1 is MDHEN, CDR2 SYDVKM, per germline. CDR3 length equals 15 residues. The CDR3 here is CASNLGDRGRNEQFF. DNA for the CDR3: TGTGCCAGCAACTTGGGGGACAGGGGGCGCAATGAGCAGTTCTTC.

J is TRBJ2-1 and V is TRBV6-5; tentative D call: TRBD2 (6 bases). The CDR3 has 16 residues. Per germline, CDR1 MNHEY and CDR2 SVGAGI. Trimming pared 0 bases from V and 3 bases from J, leaving 12 bases between. As DNA, the CDR3 is TGTGCCAGCAGTTACTCTCGCGGGAAATACTACAATGAGCAGTTCTTC. Protein product: CASSYSRGKYYNEQFF.

This clone was counted between two and nine times. V usage is TRBV29-1 and J usage is TRBJ1-6; D is unclear. The germline V gene encodes CDR1 SQVTM and CDR2 ANQGSEA. The CDR3 loop spans 12 amino acids. The germline V and J ends were trimmed by 6 bases and 7 bases, with 10 bases remaining between them. The DNA of the CDR3 is TGCAGCGTGGGGTCGGGCAATTCACCCCTCCACTTT. It codes for CSVGSGNSPLHF.

This clone was recorded a few times. V usage is TRBV4-1 and J usage is TRBJ2-1; 8 bases are a match to TRBD1. CDR1 and CDR2 (germline): MGHRA, YSYEKL. Trimming took 4 bases from V and 4 from J; bases not matched to a gene: 6. The CDR3 length is 15 residues. The CDR3 coding sequence is TGCGCCAGCAGCCGAGGACAGGGCGCTTACAATGAGCAGTTCTTC. This translates into CASSRGQGAYNEQFF.

J is TRBJ2-3 and V is TRBV7-2; 7 positions match TRBD2. The J segment lost 8 bases and the V segment lost 2 bases, leaving 10 bases of the junction unmatched. CDR3 size: 15 residues. The germline V gene encodes CDR1 SGHTA and CDR2 FQGNSA. The CDR3, as DNA: TGTGCCAGCAGCTTACCTAGCGGAGCTTCTGCTACGCAGTATTTT. It encodes CASSLPSGASATQYF.

V is TRBV30 and J is TRBJ2-7; TRBD1 matches 8 bases. J gave up 5 bases and V 2 bases, and 5 bases lay outside the gene matches. The CDR3 loop spans 13 amino acids. Germline CDR1 is GTSNPN and CDR2 is SVGIG (reference sequence). The CDR3 bases are TGTGCCTGGAGTCACGACAGGGGCCACGAGCAGTACTTC. This encodes CAWSHDRGHEQYF.

This clone was counted between two and nine times. V is TRBV29-1 and J is TRBJ2-3; 9 positions agree with TRBD1. Germline trimming cut 0 bases from V and 0 bases from J; bases unmatched to any gene: 7. The germline V gene has CDR1 SQVTM and CDR2 ANQGSEA. This CDR3 is built from 17 residues. The CDR3 bases are TGCAGCGTTGAAGATCACAGGGGGCAGGGGAGCACAGATACGCAGTATTTT. Protein product: CSVEDHRGQGSTDTQYF.

V and J are TRBV5-1 and TRBJ2-1, with D perhaps assigned TRBD1 or TRBD2 (6 bases each). The CDR3 has 13 residues. V lost 3 bases and J 10 bases, leaving 14 bases between the germline ends. Germline CDR1 SGHRS, CDR2 YFSETQ. The CDR3 reads CASSSQGGFEQFF. The CDR3 DNA follows: TGCGCCAGCAGCTCCCAAGGGGGGTTCGAGCAGTTCTTC.

This rearrangement joins TRBV29-1 to TRBJ2-3; tentative D call: TRBD2 (6 bases). There are 12 residues in the CDR3. Trimming shortened V by 7 bases and J by 0 bases, and 8 bases separated the two germline ends. Germline CDR1 is SQVTM and CDR2 is ANQGSEA. Here the CDR3 reads CSASVSTDTQYF. The CDR3 coding sequence is TGCAGCGCTAGCGTTAGCACAGATACGCAGTATTTT.

This sequence joins TRBV29-1 and TRBJ2-1; a possible D gene is TRBD1 (6 bases). Germline CDR1 reads SQVTM; CDR2 reads ANQGSEA. The germline V and J ends were trimmed by 7 bases and 3 bases, with 22 bases remaining between them. CDR3 length: 16 amino acids. The CDR3, as DNA: TGCAGCGCTCAGACTCCGGGACATGGGATCTACAATGAGCAGTTCTTC. Residues: CSAQTPGHGIYNEQFF.

V usage is TRBV30 and J usage is TRBJ1-1; D not certain. V gave up 5 bases and J gave up 2 bases, with 15 bases separating them. CDR3 length: 14 amino acids. CDR1 and CDR2 (germline): GTSNPN, SVGIG (reference sequence). CDR3 region: CAWFSGRSNTEAFF. The CDR3 nucleotides are TGTGCCTGGTTTAGCGGCAGATCAAACACTGAAGCTTTCTTT.

This chain joins TRBV30 and TRBJ1-5, with a weak D call TRBD1 (6 bases). Between the trimmed V and J ends, which lost 5 bases and 4 bases, there was a span of 21 bases. The CDR3 has 16 residues. Germline lookup yields CDR1 GTSNPN and CDR2 SVGIG (reference sequence). The CDR3 sequence: CAWSAWGLGANQPQHF. The CDR3 coding sequence is TGTGCCTGGTCCGCGTGGGGGCTCGGGGCGAATCAGCCCCAGCATTTT.

This clone was seen only a few times. The J gene is TRBJ1-1, the V gene TRBV6-5; a weak D match, TRBD1 (5 bases). V lost 6 bases and J 1 base, leaving 12 bases between the germline ends. The CDR3 spans 14 residues. Germline CDR1 and CDR2: MNHEY and SVGAGI. The CDR3 region is CASRRGVQNTEAFF. In DNA, the CDR3 is TGTGCCAGCAGGCGGGGCGTCCAGAACACTGAAGCTTTCTTT.

Turning to this clone: The junction departs from the called germline gene at one end, perhaps through a read error. The gene calls are TRBV30 and TRBJ2-5; 8 positions match TRBD2. The CDR3 is 13 amino acids. From germline, CDR1 is GTSNPN and CDR2 SVGIG (reference sequence). The CDR3 region has the DNA TGTGCCTGGTGTGTAGCGGGGCTAGGTGAGCAGTACTTC. This codes for CAWCVAGLGEQYF.

The chain has TRBV10-3 and TRBJ2-1; 7 bases fit TRBD2. The CDR3 extends over 14 amino acids. Trimming cost V 10 bases and J 0 bases; bases outside gene matches: 6. The germline V gene has CDR1 ENHRY and CDR2 SYGVKD. The DNA of the CDR3 is TGTGCCACTAGCGGCGGTAGCTCCTACAATGAGCAGTTCTTC. Residues: CATSGGSSYNEQFF.

V and J are TRBV2 and TRBJ2-7, with D perhaps TRBD1 or TRBD2 (5 bases each). The CDR3 covers 13 residues. Germline-derived CDR1 and CDR2 are SNHLY and FYNNEI. The germline V and J ends were trimmed by 5 bases and 4 bases, with 12 bases remaining between them. As DNA, the CDR3 is TGTGCCAGCAGTCACCGGGACCTATACGAGCAGTACTTC. Protein: CASSHRDLYEQYF.

The CDR3 nucleotides are TGCGCCAGCAGCTTGGGGACTGCCACGGATACGCAGTATTTT. Translating it yields CASSLGTATDTQYF. J is TRBJ2-3 and V is TRBV5-1, with a tentative D call TRBD2 (5 bases). Trimming removed 0 bases at V and 6 bases at J, with 11 bases between. The V gene's germline CDR1 is SGHRS and CDR2 YFSETQ. This CDR3 contains 14 residues. The entire variable domain, with the rest obtained from reference TRBV5-1 and TRBJ2-3, is as follows: KAGVTQTPRYLIKTRGQQVTLSCSPISGHRSVSWYQQTPGQGLQFLFEYFSETQRNKGNFPGRFSGRQFSNSRSEMNVSTLELGDSALYLCASSLGTATDTQYFGPGTRLTVL.

V and J are TRBV14 and TRBJ2-7; D remains unclear. The CDR3 consists of 13 residues. Trimming shortened V by 0 bases and J by 4 bases, and 7 bases separated the two germline ends. Germline loops: CDR1 SGHDN, CDR2 FVKESK. Here the CDR3 DNA reads TGTGCCAGCAGCCAAGATCGGATATACGAGCAGTACTTC. Translation: CASSQDRIYEQYF.

Only one count was recorded for this clone. CDR3 nucleotides: TGTGCCTTCCGGACAGTTAACAATGAGCAGTTCTTC. Translated, it gives CAFRTVNNEQFF. This chain links TRBV10-3 with TRBJ2-1, with D possibly TRBD1 on 6 matching bases. Germline V gene sequence: CDR1 ENHRY, CDR2 SYGVKD. The CDR3 extends over 12 amino acids. The V and J ends lost 11 bases and 5 bases respectively, with 13 bases between them.

This chain joins TRBV28 and TRBJ2-7, with D unclear. CDR3 length: 13 residues. Germline lookup yields CDR1 MDHEN and CDR2 SYDVKM. V was shortened by 2 bases and J by 6 bases, with 11 bases between the two germline ends. CDR3 DNA sequence: TGTGCCAGCAGTTTAGTCTCCCCTCCCGAGCAGTACTTC. The encoded protein is CASSLVSPPEQYF.

The chain has TRBV25-1 and TRBJ2-5; D remains ambiguous. V was pared by 2 bases and J by 8 bases, with 15 bases between. Germline loops: CDR1 MGHDK, CDR2 SYGVNS. The CDR3 runs 14 residues. CDR3 bases: TGTGCCAGCAGTGAACTGGACGGGCTCAGTACCCAGTACTTC. Translated, it gives CASSELDGLSTQYF.

The CDR3 DNA is TGTGCCAGCAGTCGCAGGGGGGAGACAGGCGAGCAGTACTTC. Its protein is CASSRRGETGEQYF. V usage is TRBV6-5 and J usage is TRBJ2-7; D might be TRBD1 (7 bases). V was shortened by 5 bases and J by 6 bases, with 17 bases between the two germline ends. CDR1 is MNHEY and CDR2 is SVGAGI in the germline V gene. There are 14 residues in the CDR3.

This clone was detected only once. V usage is TRBV30 and J usage is TRBJ1-1; TRBD1 matches at 7 bases. This CDR3 has 13 amino acids. The V gene end was trimmed by 3 bases and the J gene end by 7 bases; junction bases not matched to a gene: 8. The germline CDR1 and CDR2 sequences are GTSNPN and SVGIG (reference sequence). The chain's CDR3 is CAWSPDRAGEAFF. For the CDR3, the DNA is TGTGCCTGGAGCCCAGACAGGGCAGGTGAAGCTTTCTTT.

The chain uses TRBV7-2 and TRBJ2-5; D may be TRBD2 (5 bases). This CDR3 region has 11 residues. V lost 6 bases, J lost 9 bases, and 11 bases lay in between. Germline-derived CDR1 and CDR2 are SGHTA and FQGNSA. CDR3 residues: CASSDGGSQYF. The CDR3 DNA reads as TGTGCCAGCAGTGATGGCGGGTCCCAGTACTTC.

This sequence joins TRBV7-2 and TRBJ2-7; 8 bases map to TRBD1. CDR3 length: 14 residues. Looked up from germline, CDR1 is SGHTA and CDR2 is FQGNSA. Germline trimming cut 7 bases from V and 2 bases from J; bases unmatched to any gene: 7. As DNA, the CDR3 is TGTGCCAGCACCACGGGGACAGGTCCCTACGAGCAGTACTTC. Its protein is CASTTGTGPYEQYF.

This clone was observed a few times. The chain recombines TRBV27 with TRBJ1-1, with 7 bases lining up with TRBD1. Germline V gene lookup returns CDR1 MNHEY and CDR2 SMNVEV (reference sequence). V was pared by 2 bases and J by 10 bases, with 13 bases of the junction left unmatched. The CDR3 consists of 15 residues. The CDR3 bases are TGTGCCAGCAGTTTAATGTGGAGAGGGGGCATGAGAGCTTTCTTT. This gives the protein CASSLMWRGGMRAFF.